These 30 T cell receptor beta chains share one sample of origin, sequenced in a study of T cell responses to AZD1222 COVID-19 vaccine. TCRdb's copy holds only in-frame clones and misses some; the assay was immunoSEQ multiplex PCR. The sample shows 150,000 or so clones, 80% to 90% of them seen only once. Sample: peripheral blood, taken on day 0 of AZD1222 vaccination. The receptors shown here come from an adult in good health.

This clone was picked up a small number of times. The V and J genes are TRBV7-2 and TRBJ2-7; D unresolved. CDR1 is SGHTA and CDR2 is FQGNSA in the germline V gene. This CDR3 region has 13 residues. V was trimmed by 3 bases and J by 4 bases, leaving 10 bases between them. CDR3 bases: TGTGCCAGCAGCTTTTCCCCCGGGTACGAGCAGTACTTC. The encoded protein is CASSFSPGYEQYF.

The chain combines TRBV10-3 with TRBJ2-1, with a weak D call TRBD2 (6 bases). The length of the CDR3 is 14 residues. Germline-derived CDR1 and CDR2 are ENHRY and SYGVKD. V was trimmed by 6 bases and J by 7 bases, leaving 16 bases between them. DNA for the CDR3: TGTGCCATCAGGACCGGGACTCGTGGGAATGAGCAGTTCTTC. As protein: CAIRTGTRGNEQFF.

This chain connects TRBV5-1 to TRBJ2-3; D gene unclear. CDR1 is SGHRS and CDR2 is YFSETQ in the germline V gene. Trimming removed 4 bases at V and 1 base at J, with 16 bases between. This CDR3 has 16 amino acids. The CDR3 DNA reads as TGCGCCAGCAGCCTCCGGTTGGCCGCCGGCACAGATACGCAGTATTTT. Protein: CASSLRLAAGTDTQYF.

The J gene is TRBJ1-1, the V gene TRBV7-9, with 7 bases identical to TRBD1. The CDR3 contains 16 residues. Germline V gives CDR1 SEHNR, CDR2 FQNEAQ (reference sequence). The V gene end was trimmed by 4 bases and the J gene end by 1 base; junction bases not matched to a gene: 9. The CDR3 reads CASSSWKGQPNTEAFF. CDR3 in DNA: TGTGCCAGCAGCTCGTGGAAGGGACAGCCGAACACTGAAGCTTTCTTT.

V and J are TRBV28 and TRBJ1-1; maybe TRBD1 (6 bases). The CDR3 is 14 residues long. Germline V lookup: CDR1 MDHEN, CDR2 SYDVKM. V was trimmed by 4 bases and J by 7 bases, leaving 16 bases between them. CDR3: CASSSMDSVLEAFF. CDR3 coding DNA: TGTGCCAGCAGTTCGATGGACAGCGTACTTGAAGCTTTCTTT. Filled out from reference TRBV28 and TRBJ1-1, the complete variable domain reads DVKVTQSSRYLVKRTGEKVFLECVQDMDHENMFWYRQDPGLGLRLIYFSYDVKMKEKGDIPEGYSVSREKKERFSLILESASTNQTSMYLCASSSMDSVLEAFFGQGTRLTVV.

The chain joins TRBV23-1 to TRBJ2-7; D is ambiguous. TRBV23-1 is an ORF for which the function is uncertain. Trimming took 4 bases from V and 0 from J, leaving 16 bases between them. This CDR3 is 16 amino acids long. The CDR3 nucleotides read TGCGCCAGCAGTCCAAAAGACCCCCCCGGCTCCTACGAGCAGTACTTC. This gives the protein CASSPKDPPGSYEQYF.

The chain is built from TRBV25-1 and TRBJ1-1, with D maybe TRBD1 (5 bases). This CDR3 spans 14 amino acids. Germline-derived CDR1 and CDR2 are MGHDK and SYGVNS. V lost 4 bases and J 4 bases, leaving 13 bases between the germline ends. CDR3 region: CASSVSTVSTEAFF. CDR3 nucleotide sequence: TGTGCCAGCAGTGTATCGACAGTTTCCACTGAAGCTTTCTTT.

The rearrangement joins TRBV28 to TRBJ2-7, with TRBD1 as a possible D gene (5 bases). The CDR3 extends over 13 amino acids. Trimming cost V 3 bases and J 4 bases, with 10 bases left between them. Per germline, CDR1 MDHEN and CDR2 SYDVKM. The CDR3, as DNA: TGTGCCAGCAGTTTTCAGGGTGGGTACGAGCAGTACTTC. It codes for CASSFQGGYEQYF.

The DNA of the CDR3 is TGTGCCAGCAGCCACGGACAGGGTGGAGCTTTCTTT. This sequence encodes CASSHGQGGAFF. V is TRBV3-1 (or the pseudogene TRBV3-2) and J is TRBJ1-1; 8 bases align to TRBD1. The CDR3 contains 12 residues. Germline V CDR1 and CDR2: LGHDT, YNNKEL (reference sequence). The trim removed 3 bases at V and 10 bases at J, leaving 4 bases unmatched.

This clone was counted a few times. V is TRBV28 and J is TRBJ2-1; a weak D match, TRBD2 (7 bases). Trimming shortened V by 2 bases and J by 4 bases, and 15 bases separated the two germline ends. Germline-derived CDR1 and CDR2 are MDHEN and SYDVKM. The CDR3 consists of 16 residues. The CDR3 spells CASSLNGGGGYNEQFF. CDR3 bases: TGTGCCAGCAGTTTAAACGGGGGAGGGGGTTACAATGAGCAGTTCTTC.

The rearrangement uses TRBV5-8 and TRBJ1-5; 12 nucleotides match TRBD1. Germline-derived CDR1 and CDR2 are SGHTS and YDEGEE. The CDR3 sequence is 16 residues long. V lost 3 bases and J lost 6; bases outside the gene matches: 7. The CDR3 sequence is CASSSGTGGDAQPQHF. The CDR3 DNA is TGTGCCAGCAGCTCCGGGACAGGGGGCGACGCTCAGCCCCAGCATTTT.

This clone has just a few counts. The chain is built from TRBV27 and TRBJ2-1; TRBD2 matches 9 bases. The length of the CDR3 is 16 residues. V shed 7 bases and J 0 bases; nucleotides not matched to a gene: 7. Germline assignment: CDR1 MNHEY and CDR2 SMNVEV (reference sequence). DNA for the CDR3: TGTGCCAGCATAAGCCTAGCGGGATCCTCCTACAATGAGCAGTTCTTC. Its protein product is CASISLAGSSYNEQFF.

In nucleotides, the CDR3 is TGTGCCAGCAGCCAAGATTGGGGGAGCTCCTACGAGCAGTACTTC. It translates to CASSQDWGSSYEQYF. J is TRBJ2-7 and V is TRBV4-2; tentatively, D is TRBD1 or TRBD2 (5 bases each). Germline V gives CDR1 LGHNA, CDR2 YNFKEQ. The germline V and J ends were trimmed by 0 bases and 0 bases, with 9 bases remaining between them. CDR3 length equals 15 residues.

The rearrangement joins TRBV10-1 to TRBJ1-3; D gene uncertain. Trimming left V 4 bases short and J 16 bases short, with 17 bases between. The CDR3 contains 12 residues. From germline, CDR1 is WNHNN and CDR2 SYGVQD (reference sequence). CDR3 sequence reads: CASSGLREVLYF. Written as DNA, the CDR3 is TGCGCCAGCAGTGGACTGAGGGAGGTCTTGTATTTT.

The rearrangement joins TRBV25-1 to TRBJ1-4; D is ambiguous. Trimming removed 1 base at V and 3 bases at J, with 9 bases between. This CDR3 comprises 15 residues. Germline values: CDR1 MGHDK, CDR2 SYGVNS. CDR3 sequence reads: CASSESTVPNEKLFF. DNA for the CDR3: TGTGCCAGCAGTGAATCAACGGTCCCTAATGAAAAACTGTTTTTT. The full variable domain, its missing parts supplied by reference TRBV25-1 and TRBJ1-4, is EADIYQTPRYLVIGTGKKITLECSQTMGHDKMYWYQQDPGMELHLIHYSYGVNSTEKGDLSSESTVSRIRTEHFPLTLESARPSHTSQYLCASSESTVPNEKLFFGSGTQLSVL.

The V call is TRBV16, the J call TRBJ1-2, with a possible D match to TRBD1 (6 bases). Germline CDR1 is KGHSY and CDR2 is FQNENV. Trimming removed 0 bases at V and 0 bases at J, with 14 bases between. The length of the CDR3 is 17 residues. CDR3 amino acids: CASSQSSGGAPNYGYTF. In DNA, the CDR3 is TGTGCCAGCAGCCAATCGTCGGGGGGGGCGCCTAACTATGGCTACACCTTC.

The chain is built from TRBV10-3 and TRBJ2-5; 9 positions agree with TRBD1. This CDR3 is 14 amino acids long. V gave up 2 bases and J gave up 4 bases; unmatched junction bases: 2. Looked up from germline, CDR1 is ENHRY and CDR2 is SYGVKD. This chain's CDR3 is CAISEDRGAETQYF. As DNA, the CDR3 is TGTGCCATCAGTGAGGACAGGGGGGCAGAGACCCAGTACTTC.

The chain is built from TRBV4-2 and TRBJ1-3, with D perhaps matching TRBD1 (5 bases). V gave up 0 bases and J gave up 5 bases, with 20 bases separating them. Germline values: CDR1 LGHNA, CDR2 YNFKEQ. The CDR3 is 18 residues long. CDR3 nucleotides: TGTGCCAGCAGCCAAGATAGCGCGTGGGGACGAAATAGAAACACCATATATTTT. Its translation is CASSQDSAWGRNRNTIYF.

This sequence joins TRBV28 and TRBJ1-2; 11 bases map to TRBD1. The CDR3 is 17 residues long. Germline-derived CDR1 and CDR2 are MDHEN and SYDVKM. Trimming at V came to 5 bases and at J to 2 bases, leaving 10 bases not matched to a gene. The CDR3 is CASSALPGQGDNYGYTF. Written as DNA, the CDR3 is TGTGCCAGCAGTGCTTTGCCGGGACAGGGGGACAACTATGGCTACACCTTC.

The rearrangement links TRBV6-5 to TRBJ2-7, with 9 nucleotides matching TRBD2. Germline trimming cut 4 bases from V and 7 bases from J; bases unmatched to any gene: 8. Per germline, CDR1 MNHEY and CDR2 SVGAGI. The CDR3 runs 14 residues. The CDR3 loop is CASSSSAGGGEQYF. The DNA of the CDR3 is TGTGCCAGCAGTTCGTCAGCGGGAGGAGGGGAGCAGTACTTC.

This chain uses TRBV5-5 with TRBJ1-2; D gene unclear. Germline V gene sequence: CDR1 SGHKS, CDR2 YYEKEE (reference sequence). The CDR3 length is 13 residues. V lost 0 bases and J lost 4, with 7 bases in between. The CDR3 nucleotides are TGTGCCAGCAGCTTGGATACCGGCTATGGCTACACCTTC. It specifies CASSLDTGYGYTF. Full variable domain (missing parts from reference TRBV5-5 and TRBJ1-2): DAGVTQSPTHLIKTRGQQVTLRCSPISGHKSVSWYQQVLGQGPQFIFQYYEKEERGRGNFPDRFSARQFPNYSSELNVNALLLGDSALYLCASSLDTGYGYTFGSGTRLTVV.

CDR3 bases: TGTGCCAGCAGACTCGGGACAACAGAAACAGATACGCAGTATTTT. The encoded protein is CASRLGTTETDTQYF. The V gene is TRBV7-3, the J gene TRBJ2-3, with TRBD1 as a possible D gene (6 bases). The CDR3 covers 15 residues. The V gene lost 6 bases and the J gene lost 3 bases, with 16 bases spanning the gap. Germline values: CDR1 SGHTA, CDR2 FQGTGA.

This rearrangement joins TRBV7-9 to TRBJ2-2, with D perhaps TRBD1 (5 bases). Trimming shortened V by 5 bases and J by 0 bases, and 13 bases separated the two germline ends. Germline loops: CDR1 SEHNR, CDR2 FQNEAQ (reference sequence). The CDR3 length is 16 residues. CDR3 coding DNA: TGTGCCAGCAGCCCGCGGACACCCGCGAACACCGGGGAGCTGTTTTTT. The encoded protein is CASSPRTPANTGELFF.

A few counts support this clone. The chain employs TRBV19 and TRBJ1-2; D might be TRBD1 (5 bases). Germline V gene lookup returns CDR1 LNHDA and CDR2 SQIVND (reference sequence). V was cut by 4 bases and J by 4 bases, with 16 bases left in between. CDR3 length equals 15 residues. DNA of the CDR3: TGTGCCAGTAGTAAGACAGTCCTCCCACTCTATGGCTACACCTTC. It is translated as CASSKTVLPLYGYTF.

Comment on this clone: Mismatch with germline at one junction end may stem from a read error. The rearrangement links TRBV20-1 to TRBJ1-1; D remains unclear. There are 10 residues in the CDR3. The germline V gene has CDR1 DFQATT and CDR2 SNEGSKA (reference sequence). In nucleotides, the CDR3 is TGCAGTGCTGGGTACTCTGAGGCTTTCTTT. Translating gives CSAGYSEAFF.

The CDR3 reads CASSRDAGPDEQYF. CDR3 DNA: TGTGCCAGCAGCAGAGACGCCGGACCGGACGAGCAGTACTTC. This chain links TRBV6-2 or TRBV6-3 with TRBJ2-7; D remains unclear. This CDR3 spans 14 amino acids. From germline, CDR1 is MNHEY and CDR2 SVGEGT. The ends were cut back, 6 bases at V and 5 bases at J, with 17 bases in the middle.

This clone showed up just a few times. The chain recombines TRBV11-1 with TRBJ2-1; a possible D gene is TRBD1 (6 bases). V was trimmed by 5 bases and J by 4 bases, leaving 12 bases between them. Per the germline V gene, CDR1 is SGHAT and CDR2 is FQDESV (reference sequence). The CDR3 is made up of 14 amino acids. CDR3 amino acids: CASSQGQQYNEQFF. The CDR3 nucleotides are TGTGCCAGCAGCCAAGGACAGCAGTACAATGAGCAGTTCTTC.

The chain has TRBV7-3 and TRBJ2-2; 10 nucleotides agree with TRBD2. Trimming removed 1 base from V and 7 bases from J; junction bases left unmatched: 9. The CDR3 is 17 amino acids. The V gene's germline CDR1 is SGHTA and CDR2 FQGTGA. The CDR3 nucleotides read TGTGCCAGCAGCTTAATCGCTAGCGGGAGCGCGGGCGGGGAGCTGTTTTTT. Protein product: CASSLIASGSAGGELFF.

This clone has only a few counts. Here the CDR3 reads CASSATDRGPDNEQFF. The CDR3 nucleotides read TGTGCCAGCAGCGCTACGGACAGGGGGCCGGACAATGAGCAGTTCTTC. This chain links TRBV7-9 with TRBJ2-1; 11 positions match TRBD1. Germline CDR1 SEHNR, CDR2 FQNEAQ (reference sequence). CDR3 length: 16 amino acids. J gave up 5 bases and V 5 bases, and 8 bases lay outside the gene matches. Full variable domain (rest looked up from reference TRBV7-9 and TRBJ2-1): DTGVSQNPRHKITKRGQNVTFRCDPISEHNRLYWYRQTLGQGPEFLTYFQNEAQLEKSRLLSDRFSAERPKGSFSTLEIQRTEQGDSAMYLCASSATDRGPDNEQFFGPGTRLTVL.

This rearrangement joins TRBV20-1 to TRBJ1-2, with D unresolved. This CDR3 is 11 amino acids long. The germline V gene has CDR1 DFQATT and CDR2 SNEGSKA (reference sequence). Trimming removed 4 bases at V and 5 bases at J, with 8 bases between. For the CDR3, the DNA is TGCAGTGCTAATCGAGCTTATGGCTACACCTTC. Protein sequence: CSANRAYGYTF.